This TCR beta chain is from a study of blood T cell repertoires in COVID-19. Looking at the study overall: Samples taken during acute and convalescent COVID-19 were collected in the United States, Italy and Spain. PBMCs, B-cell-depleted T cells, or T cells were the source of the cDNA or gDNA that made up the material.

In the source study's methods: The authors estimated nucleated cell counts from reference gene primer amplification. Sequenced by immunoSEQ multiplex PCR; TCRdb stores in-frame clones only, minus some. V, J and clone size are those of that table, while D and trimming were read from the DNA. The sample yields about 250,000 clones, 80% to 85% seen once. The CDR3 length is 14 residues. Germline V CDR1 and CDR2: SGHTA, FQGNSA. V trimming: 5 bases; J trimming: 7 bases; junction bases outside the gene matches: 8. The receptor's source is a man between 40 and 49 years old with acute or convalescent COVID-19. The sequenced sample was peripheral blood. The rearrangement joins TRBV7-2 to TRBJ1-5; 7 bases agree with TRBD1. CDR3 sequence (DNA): TGTGCCAGCAGCCAGGGGGGATCAGGACAGCCCCAGCATTTT. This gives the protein CASSQGGSGQPQHF.